The 15 T cell receptor beta chains below were found in one sample sequenced in a study of persistence of HIV-infected CD4 T cells. Anti-CD3/anti-CD28 beads served as a nonspecific positive control stimulus. Sorting selected CD4+ T cells upregulating both CD40 ligand and CD69. For these receptors, no antigen is known. The libraries were made with immunoSEQ version 4 in survey mode. The method was immunoSEQ multiplex PCR; TCRdb's version includes in-frame clones alone and lacks a portion of them. The table shows about 46,000 clones, with around 90% occurring only once. This sample comprised CD4+ T cells sorted from PBMCs after approximately 19-hour stimulation, obtained from a patient who received antiretroviral therapy. These receptors originate from an adult woman with HIV who was CMV-seropositive.

The CDR3 bases are TGTGCCAGCAGTTCAGCGGGGGATACTGAAAAACTGTTTTTT. This sequence encodes CASSSAGDTEKLFF. The chain combines TRBV27 with TRBJ1-4, with D possibly being TRBD1 (5 bases). The CDR3 totals 14 residues. The ends were cut back, 4 bases at V and 7 bases at J, with 13 bases in the middle. Per germline, CDR1 MNHEY and CDR2 SMNVEV (reference sequence).

This clone was detected a few times. The chain uses TRBV7-9 and TRBJ1-1, with a weak D call TRBD1 (6 bases). Looked up from germline, CDR1 is SEHNR and CDR2 is FQNEAQ (reference sequence). V lost 5 bases and J lost 5, with 15 bases in between. There are 14 residues in the CDR3. CDR3 loop: CASSLKGGGTEAFF. For the CDR3, the DNA is TGTGCCAGCAGCCTTAAAGGGGGAGGGACTGAAGCTTTCTTT.

The rearrangement joins TRBV6-2 or TRBV6-3 to TRBJ2-7; 9 bases map to TRBD1. The CDR3 runs 16 residues. The germline V gene encodes CDR1 MNHEY and CDR2 SVGEGT. The trim removed 5 bases at V and 3 bases at J, leaving 11 bases unmatched. CDR3 amino acids: CASSPDRTGDYYEQYF. The CDR3, as DNA: TGTGCCAGCAGTCCCGACCGGACAGGGGACTACTACGAGCAGTACTTC.

This rearrangement joins TRBV7-3 to TRBJ2-7, with a weak D call TRBD1 (6 bases). From germline, CDR1 is SGHTA and CDR2 FQGTGA. The CDR3 sequence is 16 residues long. Trimming pared 6 bases from V and 5 bases from J, leaving 23 bases between. CDR3: CASSPQPGQGFNEQYF. CDR3 DNA sequence: TGTGCCAGCAGTCCCCAACCGGGACAAGGTTTCAACGAGCAGTACTTC.

This clone came up once. The chain carries TRBV6-6 and TRBJ1-1, with TRBD1 identical over 9 bases. The CDR3 extends over 14 amino acids. Germline CDR1 MNHNY, CDR2 SVGAGI (reference sequence). Trimming removed 5 bases from V and 5 bases from J; junction bases left unmatched: 6. CDR3 nucleotide sequence: TGTGCCAGCAGTGCACAGGGGGCGAGGACTGAAGCTTTCTTT. Amino acid sequence: CASSAQGARTEAFF.

The V call is TRBV27, the J call TRBJ1-1, with TRBD1 matching over 8 bases. The CDR3 sequence is 14 residues long. The trim removed 5 bases at V and 5 bases at J, leaving 7 bases unmatched. Germline V gene lookup returns CDR1 MNHEY and CDR2 SMNVEV (reference sequence). CDR3 residues: CASSRTGSMTEAFF. In DNA, the CDR3 is TGTGCCAGCAGTCGGACAGGGAGTATGACTGAAGCTTTCTTT.

This clone was seen just once. The chain is built from TRBV18 and TRBJ1-1; D possibly corresponds to TRBD1 (5 bases). This CDR3 has 14 amino acids. Trimming took off 3 bases at V and 0 bases at J, with 8 bases between the two ends. CDR1 and CDR2 (germline): KGHSH, LQKENI. CDR3 nucleotide sequence: TGTGCCAGCTCACCCCGGGGGTTGAACACTGAAGCTTTCTTT. Protein: CASSPRGLNTEAFF.

This rearrangement joins TRBV5-3 to TRBJ2-1, with 7 bases lining up with TRBD2. TRBV5-3 is filed as an ORF, its function uncertain. V shed 10 bases and J 0 bases; nucleotides not matched to a gene: 10. The CDR3 is 15 amino acids. The CDR3 DNA sequence: TGTGCCGGAACCACGGGACTACGCTCCTACAATGAGCAGTTCTTC. Its protein is CAGTTGLRSYNEQFF.

The rearrangement links TRBV28 to TRBJ1-2; 8 bases are shared with TRBD1. The ends lost 6 bases at V and 2 bases at J; junction bases unmatched: 8. The CDR3 length is 15 residues. Germline V lookup: CDR1 MDHEN, CDR2 SYDVKM. This CDR3 is CASSRGTGQNYGYTF. CDR3 coding DNA: TGTGCCAGCAGCCGAGGGACAGGACAGAACTATGGCTACACCTTC.

The chain recombines TRBV12-3 or TRBV12-4 with TRBJ1-2; D not certain. V lost 0 bases and J 7 bases, leaving 6 bases between the germline ends. The CDR3 spans 12 residues. This CDR3 reads CASSLAPGGYTF. In DNA, the CDR3 is TGTGCCAGCAGTTTAGCGCCGGGTGGCTACACCTTC.

The V call is TRBV3-1 (or the pseudogene TRBV3-2), the J call TRBJ2-1; 8 bases are shared with TRBD1. Germline V gene lookup returns CDR1 LGHDT and CDR2 YNNKEL (reference sequence). The CDR3 is 14 amino acids. The ends lost 4 bases at V and 5 bases at J; junction bases unmatched: 4. CDR3 DNA: TGTGCCAGCAGCCGGACAGGGATAAACAATGAGCAGTTCTTC. The encoded protein is CASSRTGINNEQFF.

The CDR3 sequence: CATSLGGNTGELFF. CDR3 in DNA: TGTGCCACCTCTTTGGGGGGGAACACCGGGGAGCTGTTTTTT. This chain links TRBV7-8 with TRBJ2-2, with D perhaps TRBD2 (6 bases). V dropped 10 bases and J dropped 1 base, with 13 bases sitting between them. The germline V gene encodes CDR1 SGHVS and CDR2 FQNEAQ. The CDR3 is 14 amino acids.

The rearrangement links TRBV15 to TRBJ1-2; 8 bases are shared with TRBD1. CDR3 length equals 19 residues. With V trimmed by 2 bases and J by 3 bases, 17 bases remained unmatched. Germline V CDR1 and CDR2: LNHNV, YYDKDF (reference sequence). The CDR3 reads CATSRTRERKEGQDYGYTF. The CDR3 DNA follows: TGTGCCACCAGCAGAACCCGTGAACGGAAGGAGGGACAGGACTATGGCTACACCTTC.

This chain connects TRBV7-8 to TRBJ1-6; TRBD1 might be the D (5 bases). The CDR3 covers 16 residues. Germline V gene data show CDR1 as SGHVS and CDR2 as FQNEAQ. Trimming removed 2 bases at V and 9 bases at J, with 17 bases between. CDR3 DNA: TGTGCCAGCAGCTTACTTCAAGGGGCCGGTGGTTCACCCCTCCACTTT. Its protein is CASSLLQGAGGSPLHF.

In regard to this clone: The junction departs from germline at one end; a sequencing error may be responsible. V usage is TRBV23-1 and J usage is TRBJ1-4, with D possibly TRBD1 on 5 matching bases. TRBV23-1 qualifies as an ORF whose function is uncertain. CDR3 length equals 11 residues. In DNA form, the CDR3 reads TGCGCCAGCTCAACGAGGGGCGGTCCCCCTTTT. It encodes CASSTRGGPPF.